The 12 T cell receptor beta chains below were found in one sample sequenced in a study of blood T cell repertoires in COVID-19. The repertoire was sequenced with immunoSEQ multiplex PCR; TCRdb's copy has only in-frame clones and lacks some. The sample records about 150,000 clones, about 83% being singletons. Sequenced input: peripheral blood. The receptors shown here come from a woman aged 80 or over with COVID-19, enrolled during active disease.

In DNA, the CDR3 is TGTGCCAGCAGTTGGGGGTCACTAGCGGGGTTGGGCAATGAGCAGTTCTTC. Its translation: CASSWGSLAGLGNEQFF. This sequence joins TRBV2 and TRBJ2-1; TRBD2 agrees at 10 bases. The V gene's germline CDR1 is SNHLY and CDR2 FYNNEI. The V gene end was trimmed by 5 bases and the J gene end by 6 bases; junction bases not matched to a gene: 13. This CDR3 has 17 residues.

The rearrangement uses TRBV19 and TRBJ1-1; no clear D. This CDR3 is 9 amino acids long. V was trimmed by 8 bases and J by 10 bases, leaving 8 bases between them. Germline CDR1 LNHDA, CDR2 SQIVND (reference sequence). The CDR3 DNA follows: TGTGCCAGTTTTTTCGGAGCTTTCTTT. Its translation is CASFFGAFF.

The chain links TRBV27 to TRBJ2-5; D may be TRBD2 (5 bases). CDR1 is MNHEY, CDR2 SMNVEV, per germline (reference sequence). The V and J ends lost 4 bases and 0 bases respectively, with 12 bases between them. The CDR3 sequence is 15 residues long. CDR3 residues: CASSSPDWYQETQYF. The CDR3 bases are TGTGCCAGCAGTTCACCGGACTGGTACCAAGAGACCCAGTACTTC.

The V call is TRBV5-4, the J call TRBJ2-3, with D perhaps TRBD2 (6 bases). Germline CDR1 is SGHNT and CDR2 is YYREEE (reference sequence). The CDR3 loop spans 16 amino acids. V was clipped by 0 bases and J by 0 bases, with 11 bases between them. CDR3 DNA: TGTGCCAGCAGCTTGGGGGCGGGGCTTAGCACAGATACGCAGTATTTT. Translating gives CASSLGAGLSTDTQYF.

This CDR3 is CASRVLTQETQYF. The CDR3 DNA sequence: TGCGCCAGCCGTGTCCTAACGCAAGAGACCCAGTACTTC. The rearrangement uses TRBV5-1 and TRBJ2-5; D gene uncertain. Germline lookup yields CDR1 SGHRS and CDR2 YFSETQ. Trimming shortened V by 7 bases and J by 2 bases, and 12 bases separated the two germline ends. This CDR3 has 13 residues.

The genes are TRBV18 and TRBJ2-5; D unclear. CDR1 and CDR2 (germline): KGHSH, LQKENI. V lost 4 bases and J 5 bases, leaving 8 bases between the germline ends. This CDR3 comprises 12 residues. CDR3 residues: CASSLDMETQYF. CDR3 DNA sequence: TGTGCCAGCTCACTCGACATGGAGACCCAGTACTTC.

V and J are TRBV5-4 and TRBJ2-3, with TRBD2 matching over 8 bases. Germline assignment: CDR1 SGHNT and CDR2 YYREEE (reference sequence). The CDR3 consists of 16 residues. V was pared by 4 bases and J by 1 base, with 8 bases of the junction left unmatched. This CDR3 is CASSILSGGGTDTQYF. CDR3 DNA sequence: TGTGCCAGCAGCATCCTAAGCGGGGGAGGCACAGATACGCAGTATTTT.

J is TRBJ2-7 and V is TRBV2; weak D call: TRBD2 (5 bases). V was pared by 7 bases and J by 1 base, with 11 bases between. There are 13 residues in the CDR3. Per germline, CDR1 SNHLY and CDR2 FYNNEI. The CDR3 DNA follows: TGTGCCAGCACAGTTCGGGATTCCTACGAGCAGTACTTC. As protein: CASTVRDSYEQYF.

A single count supports this clone. V usage is TRBV6-1 and J usage is TRBJ2-7, with a possible D match to TRBD1 (5 bases). Trimming cost V 3 bases and J 0 bases, with 12 bases left between them. The CDR3 spans 15 residues. The germline V gene encodes CDR1 MNHNS and CDR2 SASEGT. The CDR3 is CASSDRGPSSYEQYF. The DNA for the CDR3 is TGTGCCAGCAGTGATAGGGGCCCGAGCTCCTACGAGCAGTACTTC.

The J gene is TRBJ1-2, the V gene TRBV24-1; tentatively, D is TRBD1 (5 bases). Germline lookup yields CDR1 KGHDR and CDR2 SFDVKD. V was trimmed by 5 bases and J by 7 bases, leaving 13 bases between them. The CDR3 runs to 13 residues. The CDR3 DNA follows: TGTGCCACCAGTGCCGGGGGAGCCCCTGGCTACACCTTC. Its protein product is CATSAGGAPGYTF.

This clone was seen a single time. The rearrangement joins TRBV18 to TRBJ1-2; TRBD1 matches at 9 bases. CDR1 is KGHSH and CDR2 is LQKENI in the germline V gene. The J segment lost 8 bases and the V segment lost 5 bases, leaving 15 bases of the junction unmatched. This CDR3 region has 16 residues. For the CDR3, the DNA is TGTGCCAGCTCAGAGTTCCCGGGACAGGGACTAAAAGGCTACACCTTC. Amino acid sequence: CASSEFPGQGLKGYTF. Full variable domain (missing parts from reference TRBV18 and TRBJ1-2): NAGVMQNPRHLVRRRGQEARLRCSPMKGHSHVYWYRQLPEEGLKFMVYLQKENIIDESGMPKERFSAEFPKEGPSILRIQQVVRGDSAAYFCASSEFPGQGLKGYTFGSGTRLTVV.

The chain employs TRBV29-1 and TRBJ2-2; TRBD1 agrees at 8 bases. With 8 bases clipped from V and 1 base from J, the junction kept 3 bases outside the gene matches. CDR1 and CDR2 from the germline V gene are SQVTM and ANQGSEA. The CDR3 has 13 amino acids. CDR3 loop: CSIDRGNTGELFF. For the CDR3, the DNA is TGCAGCATCGACAGGGGGAACACCGGGGAGCTGTTTTTT.